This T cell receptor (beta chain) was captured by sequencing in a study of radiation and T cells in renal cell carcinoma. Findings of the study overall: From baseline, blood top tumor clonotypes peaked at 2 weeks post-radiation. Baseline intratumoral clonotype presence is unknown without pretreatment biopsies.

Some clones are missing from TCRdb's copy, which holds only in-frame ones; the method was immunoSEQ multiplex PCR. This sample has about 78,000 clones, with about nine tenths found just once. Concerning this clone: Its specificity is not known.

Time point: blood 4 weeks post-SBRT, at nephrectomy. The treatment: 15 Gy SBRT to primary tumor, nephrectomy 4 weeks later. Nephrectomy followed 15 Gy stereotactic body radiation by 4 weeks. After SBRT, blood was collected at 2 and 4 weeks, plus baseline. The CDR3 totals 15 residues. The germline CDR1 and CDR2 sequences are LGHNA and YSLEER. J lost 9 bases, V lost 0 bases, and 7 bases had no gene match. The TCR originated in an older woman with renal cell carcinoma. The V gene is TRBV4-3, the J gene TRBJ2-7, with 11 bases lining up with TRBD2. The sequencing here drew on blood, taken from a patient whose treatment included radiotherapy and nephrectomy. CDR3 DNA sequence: TGCGCCAGCAGCCAAGATACCGGGACTAGCGGAGTGCAGTACTTC. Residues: CASSQDTGTSGVQYF.